This passage covers 19 T cell receptor beta chains from one sample sequenced in a study of early T cells in non-severe SARS-CoV-2 infection. TCRdb analysed the 5' RACE reads with MiXCR anew, one entry per CDR3 protein. The table includes tens of thousands of distinct CDR3 sequences, about 4.6% detected once. Sequences were derived from whole blood, sampled at baseline. Receptor source: an adult who was a healthcare worker with PCR-confirmed SARS-CoV-2 infection or an uninfected control (not recorded which).

This clonotype has ten or more counts. This chain joins TRBV28 and TRBJ2-2; 7 bases are a match to TRBD1. Germline CDR1 MDHEN, CDR2 SYDVKM. This CDR3 comprises 17 residues. The V gene end was trimmed by 5 bases and the J gene end by 7 bases; junction bases not matched to a gene: 16. This CDR3 reads CASSPNPPSTGVGELFF. CDR3 sequence (DNA): TGTGCCAGCAGTCCTAACCCCCCATCAACAGGGGTCGGGGAGCTGTTTTTT.

This clonotype is termed medium-sized. The V and J genes are TRBV7-9 and TRBJ1-1, with D possibly matching TRBD1 (6 bases). Deletions cut 1 base from V and 0 bases from J, with 15 bases between. CDR1 is SEHNR, CDR2 FQNEAQ, per germline (reference sequence). The CDR3 runs to 17 residues. CDR3 residues: CASSLGGQRAMNTEAFF. The CDR3 nucleotides are TGTGCCAGCAGCTTAGGAGGACAGCGAGCAATGAACACTGAAGCTTTCTTT.

This clonotype was found many times. This chain links TRBV19 with TRBJ2-1, with D possibly being TRBD2 (6 bases). The CDR3 runs to 14 residues. Germline values: CDR1 LNHDA, CDR2 SQIVND (reference sequence). V gave up 2 bases and J gave up 5 bases, with 10 bases separating them. The CDR3 is CASSIRRGDNEQFF. The CDR3 DNA is TGTGCCAGTAGTATAAGGCGGGGCGACAATGAGCAGTTCTTC.

This clonotype showed up many times. This chain links TRBV5-5 with TRBJ1-4; the match to TRBD1 covers 12 bases. Trimming at V came to 0 bases and at J to 8 bases, leaving 5 bases not matched to a gene. The germline V gene encodes CDR1 SGHKS and CDR2 YYEKEE (reference sequence). CDR3 length: 16 amino acids. This CDR3 is CASSLAPGTGGEKLFF. DNA of the CDR3: TGTGCCAGCAGCTTGGCTCCCGGGACAGGGGGCGAAAAACTGTTTTTT.

Many counts were recorded for this clonotype. The chain employs TRBV12-3 or TRBV12-4 and TRBJ2-3; TRBD2 aligns across 9 bases. There are 15 residues in the CDR3. The ends lost 2 bases at V and 4 bases at J; junction bases unmatched: 4. The CDR3 DNA reads as TGTGCCAGCAGTTTACAAGCGGGAGGTTCAGATACGCAGTATTTT. Encoded protein: CASSLQAGGSDTQYF.

This clonotype was detected ten times or more. The chain has TRBV24-1 and TRBJ2-1, with TRBD1 matching 7 bases. From germline, CDR1 is KGHDR and CDR2 SFDVKD. The CDR3 totals 15 residues. The ends lost 0 bases at V and 2 bases at J; junction bases unmatched: 0. Written as DNA, the CDR3 is TGTGCCACCAGTGATTTGGGGACAGCCTACAATGAGCAGTTCTTC. It specifies CATSDLGTAYNEQFF.

The chain carries TRBV3-1 and TRBJ2-3; D remains ambiguous. The CDR3 loop spans 15 amino acids. V gave up 1 base and J gave up 1 base, with 9 bases separating them. Germline CDR1 is LGHDT and CDR2 is YNNKEL (reference sequence). The CDR3, as DNA: TGTGCCAGCAGCCAAGTTAGCCTCGGCACAGATACGCAGTATTTT. Encoded protein: CASSQVSLGTDTQYF.

This clonotype was picked up many times. This chain connects TRBV7-2 to TRBJ1-6; maybe TRBD1 (6 bases). Germline lookup yields CDR1 SGHTA and CDR2 FQGNSA. This CDR3 contains 17 residues. With 2 bases removed from V and 11 bases from J, the gap between germline ends came to 22 bases. The CDR3: CASSLNLQGNRWAPLHF. In DNA form, the CDR3 reads TGTGCCAGCAGCTTAAATCTACAGGGAAATCGATGGGCACCCCTCCACTTT. The variable domain in full, completed from reference TRBV7-2 and TRBJ1-6, reads GAGVSQSPSNKVTEKGKDVELRCDPISGHTALYWYRQSLGQGLEFLIYFQGNSAPDKSGLPSDRFSAERTGGSVSTLTIQRTQQEDSAVYLCASSLNLQGNRWAPLHFGNGTRLTVT.

In this sample, this clonotype turned up many times. The V and J genes are TRBV3-1 and TRBJ2-1; 9 bases are shared with TRBD2. The germline CDR1 and CDR2 sequences are LGHDT and YNNKEL (reference sequence). The CDR3 contains 16 residues. The trim removed 4 bases at V and 7 bases at J, leaving 11 bases unmatched. The CDR3 nucleotides read TGTGCCAGCAGCCTAACGACCCCTAGCGGGGAGAATGAGCAGTTCTTC. Protein sequence: CASSLTTPSGENEQFF.

Only a few counts were recorded for this clonotype. This chain uses TRBV7-9 with TRBJ1-1; 7 nucleotides match TRBD1. V shed 5 bases and J 0 bases; nucleotides not matched to a gene: 6. Germline CDR1 reads SEHNR; CDR2 reads FQNEAQ (reference sequence). This CDR3 spans 15 amino acids. CDR3 amino acids: CASSPPQGVNTEAFF. The CDR3 DNA reads as TGTGCCAGCAGCCCCCCTCAGGGGGTGAACACTGAAGCTTTCTTT.

This clonotype was seen many times. V usage is TRBV3-1 and J usage is TRBJ1-6, with D hard to call. CDR3 length equals 16 residues. V lost 1 base and J lost 9, with 16 bases in between. The germline CDR1 and CDR2 sequences are LGHDT and YNNKEL (reference sequence). The CDR3 spells CASSQGTAGLRSPLHF. The DNA of the CDR3 is TGTGCCAGCAGCCAAGGGACCGCCGGACTGCGTTCACCCCTCCACTTT.

This clonotype came up many times. The rearrangement joins TRBV27 to TRBJ1-2; D is perhaps TRBD1 (5 bases). Trimming took 0 bases from V and 3 from J, leaving 20 bases between them. Germline lookup yields CDR1 MNHEY and CDR2 SMNVEV (reference sequence). The CDR3 runs 18 residues. CDR3 sequence: CASSLSVARAGFDYGYTF. The CDR3 nucleotides read TGTGCCAGCAGTTTATCGGTCGCCAGGGCTGGTTTTGACTATGGCTACACCTTC.

The table lists this clonotype with many counts. This chain uses TRBV18 with TRBJ1-4, with TRBD1 matching 7 bases. Germline loops: CDR1 KGHSH, CDR2 LQKENI. J was trimmed by 0 bases and V by 4 bases; bases with no gene match: 5. The CDR3 is made up of 16 amino acids. CDR3 loop: CASSQGQPTTNEKLFF. In DNA form, the CDR3 reads TGTGCCAGCTCACAGGGACAGCCTACAACTAATGAAAAACTGTTTTTT.

This clonotype was picked up many times. The rearrangement joins TRBV20-1 to TRBJ2-5; tentative D call: TRBD2 (5 bases). The germline V gene has CDR1 DFQATT and CDR2 SNEGSKA (reference sequence). This CDR3 is 14 amino acids long. Trimming took 6 bases from V and 7 from J, leaving 21 bases between them. DNA of the CDR3: TGCAGTGCAACCGAGGGCACCGCCGGGCGGACCCAGTACTTC. Amino acid sequence: CSATEGTAGRTQYF.

This clonotype was seen many times. The chain recombines TRBV11-2 with TRBJ2-7, with 10 bases lining up with TRBD1. Unmatched junction bases numbered 8, after V lost 5 bases and J lost 7 bases. There are 14 residues in the CDR3. Germline CDR1 is SGHAT and CDR2 is FQNNGV. CDR3: CASSHLTGGIEQYF. In nucleotides, the CDR3 is TGTGCCAGCAGCCACCTGACAGGGGGCATTGAGCAGTACTTC. The full variable domain, rest sourced from reference TRBV11-2 and TRBJ2-7, is EAGVAQSPRYKIIEKRQSVAFWCNPISGHATLYWYQQILGQGPKLLIQFQNNGVVDDSQLPKDRFSAERLKGVDSTLKIQPAKLEDSAVYLCASSHLTGGIEQYFGPGTRLTVT.

This clonotype was observed at least ten times. The V gene is TRBV7-6, the J gene TRBJ2-1; D possibly corresponds to TRBD2 (6 bases). The CDR3 loop spans 13 amino acids. V gave up 8 bases and J gave up 0 bases, with 8 bases separating them. Germline V CDR1 and CDR2: SGHVS, FNYEAQ. CDR3 coding DNA: TGTGCCAGCGGGGGGAGCTCCTACAATGAGCAGTTCTTC. It specifies CASGGSSYNEQFF.

There are many counts of this clonotype. The V gene is TRBV20-1, the J gene TRBJ2-4, with D uncertain. Germline CDR1 reads DFQATT; CDR2 reads SNEGSKA (reference sequence). This CDR3 region has 13 residues. The V end lost 0 bases, the J end lost 1 base, and 4 bases lay between the germline ends. CDR3: CSARDGAKNIQYF. DNA for the CDR3: TGCAGTGCTAGAGATGGGGCCAAAAACATTCAGTACTTC.

This clonotype was observed at least ten times. The chain employs TRBV6-5 and TRBJ2-2; 7 nucleotides align to TRBD1. From germline, CDR1 is MNHEY and CDR2 SVGAGI. The CDR3 is 15 residues long. J was trimmed by 4 bases and V by 2 bases; bases with no gene match: 4. The CDR3 coding sequence is TGTGCCAGCAGTTACGAGGGGGCGTTCACCGGGGAGCTGTTTTTT. Translated: CASSYEGAFTGELFF.

A single count supports this clonotype. This chain's CDR3 is CASSQESTSGSSPLQETQYF. As DNA, the CDR3 is TGTGCCAGCAGCCAAGAATCGACTAGCGGGAGTTCCCCCCTCCAAGAGACCCAGTACTTC. The chain links TRBV3-1 to TRBJ2-5; 12 nucleotides match TRBD2. Germline-derived CDR1 and CDR2 are LGHDT and YNNKEL (reference sequence). This CDR3 has 20 amino acids. J lost 1 base, V lost 0 bases, and 12 bases had no gene match.